This TCR beta chain was recorded in a study of blood T cell repertoires in COVID-19 (dated by TCRdb to the early 2020s). In terms of the full investigation: Samples from collaborators originated in the United States, Italy and Spain and spanned both the acute and convalescent phases of COVID-19. The prospective study material was composed of cDNA or gDNA derived from T cells, B-cell-depleted T cells, or PBMCs. The dataset comprised deeply sampled blood TCRbeta repertoires from subjects exposed to, actively infected with, or recovered from COVID-19. The repertoires were made available in a free public database intended to serve as a resource for research on the immune response to SARS-CoV-2. Samples were obtained from the ongoing ImmuneRACE study (first 160 participants) and from some 1,300 subjects provided by 6 global collaborators. A de-identified subject ID, COVID-19 status, age in years and sex were almost always included in the sample metadata. Where available, HLA class I and class II types were obtained from metadata supplied by the sample provider rather than from assay-based typing.

On the study overall, not on this receptor specifically: How much clinical and demographic metadata was included differed by source and by participant, and the metadata was provided uncurated.

From the cysteine through the phenylalanine, the CDR3 covers 16 amino acids. The sequence is cut down to CDR3 DNA, 48 bases in frame from base 1. V gives up 6 bases and J gives up 9 bases, and the segment between their germline ends measures 25 bases. A remark on this clone: What antigen it recognizes has not been identified. No quality values exist for individual bases; no much larger clone is one base distant.

The collaborating institutions used their own protocols to collect whole blood in K2EDTA tubes. For TCRbeta analysis, collaborator samples were shipped as frozen whole blood, as isolated PBMCs, or as DNA extracted from either sample type. The immunoSEQ Assay, a bias-controlled multiplex PCR, was used to amplify TCRbeta CDR3 regions from genomic DNA. In the original analysis: Within the assay, amplification of reference gene primers was used to estimate how many nucleated cells each sample contained. Sequence reads were collapsed and filtered to measure the absolute abundance of every unique TCRbeta CDR3 rearrangement. For each sample, productive Simpson clonality was calculated as the square root of Simpson's diversity index over productive rearrangements. The source is immuneACCESS, and TCRdb retained only in-frame sequences with V and J called. Part of the clones is not carried over; for the studies checked, unresolved V genes explain less than half of this, and the remainder is unexplained. That table gives V, J and clone size, and the DNA gave D and trimming. This sample has approximately 150,000 clones in its table, and roughly 89% of those were observed once. The ten largest account for around 5% of the sample.

The clonotype comes from a human donor in a cohort sampled during active COVID-19. The receptor chain draws on TRBV5-3 and TRBJ2-1; matching of 6 bases hints at TRBD2 as the D gene. TRBV5-3 has ORF status, its function being uncertain. Sequencing was performed on peripheral blood. The sequenced DNA: TGTGCCAGAACCAAAGGGTTACGGGAGAGGTGCGGTGAGCAGTTCTTC. Its coded protein is CARTKGLRERCGEQFF.